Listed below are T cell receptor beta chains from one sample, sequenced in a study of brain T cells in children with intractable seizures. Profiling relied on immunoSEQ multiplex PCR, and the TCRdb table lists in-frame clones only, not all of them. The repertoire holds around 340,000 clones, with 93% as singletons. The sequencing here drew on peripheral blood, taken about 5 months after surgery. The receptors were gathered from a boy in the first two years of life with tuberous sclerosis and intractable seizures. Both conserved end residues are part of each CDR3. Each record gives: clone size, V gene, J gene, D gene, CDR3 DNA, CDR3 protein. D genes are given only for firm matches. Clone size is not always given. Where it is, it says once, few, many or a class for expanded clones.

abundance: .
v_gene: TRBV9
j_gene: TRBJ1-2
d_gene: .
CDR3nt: TGTGCCAGCAGCGTAGGGGCAGCCCTGTCCGGCGGCTACACCTTC
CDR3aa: CASSVGAALSGGYTF

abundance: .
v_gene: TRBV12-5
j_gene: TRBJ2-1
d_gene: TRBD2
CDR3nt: TGTGCTAGTGGTTTGGTACTAGCGGGAGGTTTCTACAATGAGCAGTTCTTC
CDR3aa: CASGLVLAGGFYNEQFF

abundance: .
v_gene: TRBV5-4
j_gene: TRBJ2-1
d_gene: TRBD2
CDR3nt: TGTGCCAGCAGCTCAGCGGGACTAGAACTGAATGAGCAGTTCTTC
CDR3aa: CASSSAGLELNEQFF

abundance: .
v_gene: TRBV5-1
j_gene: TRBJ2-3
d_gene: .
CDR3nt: TGCGCCAGCAGCCCGGGTATCCTAGCGAACACAGATACGCAGTATTTT
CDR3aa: CASSPGILANTDTQYF

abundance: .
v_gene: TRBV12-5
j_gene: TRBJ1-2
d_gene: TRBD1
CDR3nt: TGTGCTAGTGGTTTGGTTCGGACAGGGGGGGCCTATGGCTACACCTTC
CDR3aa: CASGLVRTGGAYGYTF

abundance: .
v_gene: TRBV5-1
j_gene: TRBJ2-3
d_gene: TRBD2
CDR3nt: TGCGCCAGCAGCTTGGGGCTAGCGGGAGCTACAGATACGCAGTATTTT
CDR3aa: CASSLGLAGATDTQYF

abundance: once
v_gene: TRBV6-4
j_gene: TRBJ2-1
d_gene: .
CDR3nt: TGTGCCAGCAGTGACTCTCAGGTTTCGTACAATGAGCAGTTCTTC
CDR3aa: CASSDSQVSYNEQFF

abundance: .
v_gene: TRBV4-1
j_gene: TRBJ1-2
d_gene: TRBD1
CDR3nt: TGCGCCAGCAGCCAGTTACCGGGACAGGGAAACTATGGCTACACCTTC
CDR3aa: CASSQLPGQGNYGYTF

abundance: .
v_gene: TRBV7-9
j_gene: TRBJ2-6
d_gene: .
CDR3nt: TGTGCCAGCAGCTTACGACAGACTGGGGCCAACGTCCTGACTTTC
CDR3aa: CASSLRQTGANVLTF

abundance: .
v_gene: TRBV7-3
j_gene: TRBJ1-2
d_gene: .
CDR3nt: TGTGCCAGCAGCTTGGACGGGAAGTCATCTAGCTACACCTTC
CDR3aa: CASSLDGKSSSYTF

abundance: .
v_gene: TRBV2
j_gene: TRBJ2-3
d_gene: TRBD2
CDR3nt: TGTGCCAGCATGGATCCGGGACTAGCGGGATTGAAAGGGATTGCAGATACGCAGTATTTT
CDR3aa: CASMDPGLAGLKGIADTQYF

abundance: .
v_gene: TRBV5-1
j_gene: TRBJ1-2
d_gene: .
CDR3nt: TGCGCCAGCAGCTTGGGGGATCACAGGGAAGATAACTATGGCTACACCTTC
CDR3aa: CASSLGDHREDNYGYTF

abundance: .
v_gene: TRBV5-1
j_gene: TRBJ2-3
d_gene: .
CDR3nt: TGCGCCAGCAGCTTGGCCCCGAGAGATACGCAGTATTTT
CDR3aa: CASSLAPRDTQYF

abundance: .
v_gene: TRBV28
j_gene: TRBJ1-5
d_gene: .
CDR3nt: TGTGCCAGCAGCTCGGGACCGACGGTGAATCAGCCCCAGCATTTT
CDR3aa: CASSSGPTVNQPQHF

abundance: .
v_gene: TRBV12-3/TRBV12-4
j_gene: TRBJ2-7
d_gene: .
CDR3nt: TGTGCCAGCAGTTTTGACGTTTACTACGAGCAGTACTTC
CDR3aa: CASSFDVYYEQYF

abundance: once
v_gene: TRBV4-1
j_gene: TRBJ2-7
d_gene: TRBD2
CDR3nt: TGCGCCAGCAGCCAAGTATTCGCCCTACTAGCGCGCGAGCAGTACTTC
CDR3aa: CASSQVFALLAREQYF

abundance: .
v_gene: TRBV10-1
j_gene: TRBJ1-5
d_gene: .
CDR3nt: TGCGCCAGCAGTATTTGGACAGTTAGCAATCAGCCCCAGCATTTT
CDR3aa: CASSIWTVSNQPQHF

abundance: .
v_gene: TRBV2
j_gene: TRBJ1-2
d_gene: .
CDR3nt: TGTGCCAGCAGTGGAGGACGGCAAAACTATGGCTACACCTTC
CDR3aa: CASSGGRQNYGYTF

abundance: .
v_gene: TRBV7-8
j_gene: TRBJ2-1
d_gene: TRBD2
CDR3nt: TGTGCCAGCAGCGACTACTCGCTCCGGGAGGGCTCCTACAATGAGCAGTTCTTC
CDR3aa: CASSDYSLREGSYNEQFF

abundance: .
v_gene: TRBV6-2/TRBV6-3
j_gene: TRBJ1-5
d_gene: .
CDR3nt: TGTGCCAGCAGTTACTCGTGGGGGGTCCTTGGCAATCAGCCCCAGCATTTT
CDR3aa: CASSYSWGVLGNQPQHF

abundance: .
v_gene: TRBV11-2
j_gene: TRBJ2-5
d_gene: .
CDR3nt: TGTGCCAGCAGCTCCATCGGAGGGTTGAAAGAGACCCAGTACTTC
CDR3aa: CASSSIGGLKETQYF

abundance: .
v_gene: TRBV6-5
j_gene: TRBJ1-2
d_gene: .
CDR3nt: TGTGCCAGCAGACCAGAGGGGCAGCACTATGGCTACACCTTC
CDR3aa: CASRPEGQHYGYTF

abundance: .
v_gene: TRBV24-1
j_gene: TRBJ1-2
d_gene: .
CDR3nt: TGTGCCACCAGTGATTTGTGGCAGCATAACTATGGCTACACCTTC
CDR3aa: CATSDLWQHNYGYTF

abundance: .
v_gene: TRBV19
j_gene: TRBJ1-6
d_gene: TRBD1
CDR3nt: TGTGCCAGTAGTACCGATCAGACAGGGAACAAATTTTCACCCCTCCACTTT
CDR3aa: CASSTDQTGNKFSPLHF

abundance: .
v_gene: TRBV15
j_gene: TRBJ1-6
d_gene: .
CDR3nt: TGTGCCACCAGCAGAGATATCCCGGGGGCCAGCTCCTATAATTCACCCCTCCACTTT
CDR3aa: CATSRDIPGASSYNSPLHF

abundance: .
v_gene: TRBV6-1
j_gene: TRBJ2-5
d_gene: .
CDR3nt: TGTGCCAGCAGTGAAAGGGGCGGATCCCAAGAGACCCAGTACTTC
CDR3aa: CASSERGGSQETQYF

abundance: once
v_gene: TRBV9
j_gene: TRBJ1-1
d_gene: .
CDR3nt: TGTGCCAGCAGCGTAGACGCCGAAGCTTTCTTT
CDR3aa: CASSVDAEAFF

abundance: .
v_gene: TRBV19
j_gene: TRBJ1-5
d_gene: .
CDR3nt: TGTGCCAGTAGCGCGGGCAGGGGTCTTGGCAATCAGCCCCAGCATTTT
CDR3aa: CASSAGRGLGNQPQHF

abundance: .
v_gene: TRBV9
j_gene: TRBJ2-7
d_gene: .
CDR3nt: TGTGCCAGCAGCGTAGAACCGGGTCCCTACGAGCAGTACTTC
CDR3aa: CASSVEPGPYEQYF

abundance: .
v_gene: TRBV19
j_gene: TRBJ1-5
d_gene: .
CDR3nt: TGTGCCAGTAGTATCTCCAATAGCAATCAGCCCCAGCATTTT
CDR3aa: CASSISNSNQPQHF

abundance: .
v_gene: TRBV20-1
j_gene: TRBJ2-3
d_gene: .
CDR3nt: TGCAGTGCTAGTGGACTTAGCGGATCCTTCACAGATACGCAGTATTTT
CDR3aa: CSASGLSGSFTDTQYF